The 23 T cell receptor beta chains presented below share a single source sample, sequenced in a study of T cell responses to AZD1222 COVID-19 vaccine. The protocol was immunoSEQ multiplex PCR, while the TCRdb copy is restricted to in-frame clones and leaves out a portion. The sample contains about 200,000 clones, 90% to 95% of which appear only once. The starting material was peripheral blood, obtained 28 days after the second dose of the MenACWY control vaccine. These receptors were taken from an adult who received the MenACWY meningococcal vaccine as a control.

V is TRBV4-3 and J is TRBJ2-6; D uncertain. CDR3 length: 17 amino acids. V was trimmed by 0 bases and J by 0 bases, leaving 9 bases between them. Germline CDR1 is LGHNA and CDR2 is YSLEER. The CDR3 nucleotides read TGCGCCAGCAGCCAAGATCTAACAGTCTCTGGGGCCAACGTCCTGACTTTC. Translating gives CASSQDLTVSGANVLTF.

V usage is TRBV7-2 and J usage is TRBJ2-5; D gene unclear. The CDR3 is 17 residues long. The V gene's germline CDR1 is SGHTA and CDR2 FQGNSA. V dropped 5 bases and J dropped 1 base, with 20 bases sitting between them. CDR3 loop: CASSRVLPQRVQETQYF. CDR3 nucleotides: TGTGCCAGCAGCCGCGTTTTGCCCCAGCGAGTCCAAGAGACCCAGTACTTC.

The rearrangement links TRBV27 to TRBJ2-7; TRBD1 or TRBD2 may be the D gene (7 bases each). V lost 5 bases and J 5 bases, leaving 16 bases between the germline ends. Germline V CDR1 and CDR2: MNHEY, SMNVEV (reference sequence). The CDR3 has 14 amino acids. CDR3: CASSLTGAGDEQYF. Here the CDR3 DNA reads TGTGCCAGCAGTCTAACAGGGGCGGGGGACGAGCAGTACTTC.

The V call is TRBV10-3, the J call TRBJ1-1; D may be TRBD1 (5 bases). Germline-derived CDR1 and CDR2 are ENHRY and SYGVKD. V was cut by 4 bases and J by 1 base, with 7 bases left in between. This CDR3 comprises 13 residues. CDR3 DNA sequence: TGTGCCATCAGTGGTCAGGGGAACACTGAAGCTTTCTTT. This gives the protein CAISGQGNTEAFF.

The CDR3 here is CASSYGTSGGEETQYF. As DNA, the CDR3 is TGTGCCAGCAGTTACGGGACTAGCGGGGGGGAGGAGACCCAGTACTTC. V gene TRBV6-5 combines with J gene TRBJ2-5; TRBD2 matches 16 bases. Unmatched junction bases numbered 2, after V lost 2 bases and J lost 5 bases. Germline CDR1 and CDR2: MNHEY and SVGAGI. CDR3 size: 16 residues.

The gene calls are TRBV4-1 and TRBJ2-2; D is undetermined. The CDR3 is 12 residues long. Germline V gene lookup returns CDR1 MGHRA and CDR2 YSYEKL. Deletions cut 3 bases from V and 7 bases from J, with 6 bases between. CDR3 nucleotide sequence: TGCGCCAGCAGCCATAGTGACGGGGAGCTGTTTTTT. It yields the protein CASSHSDGELFF.

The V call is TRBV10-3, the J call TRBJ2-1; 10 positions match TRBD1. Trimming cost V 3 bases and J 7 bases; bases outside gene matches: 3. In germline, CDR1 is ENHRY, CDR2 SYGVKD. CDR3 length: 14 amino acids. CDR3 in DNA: TGTGCCATCAGTGACGAGGACAGGGGGAATGAGCAGTTCTTC. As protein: CAISDEDRGNEQFF.

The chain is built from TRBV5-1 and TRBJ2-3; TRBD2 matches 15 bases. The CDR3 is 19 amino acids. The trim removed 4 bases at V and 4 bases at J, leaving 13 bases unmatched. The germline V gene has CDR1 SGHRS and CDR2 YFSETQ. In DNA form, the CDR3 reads TGCGCCAGCAGCACCGGACTAGCGGGAGGGGGGGTAGTCTCAGATACGCAGTATTTT. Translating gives CASSTGLAGGGVVSDTQYF.

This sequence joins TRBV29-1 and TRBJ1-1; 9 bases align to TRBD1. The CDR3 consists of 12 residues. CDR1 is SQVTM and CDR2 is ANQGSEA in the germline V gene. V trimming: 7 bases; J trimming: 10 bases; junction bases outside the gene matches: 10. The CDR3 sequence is CSGTRDRDVAFF. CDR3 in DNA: TGCAGCGGCACGCGGGACAGGGACGTAGCTTTCTTT.

CDR3 nucleotide sequence: TGTGCCAGCAGCCGCGCCGCAGGGGGGACTGAAGCTTTCTTT. It translates to CASSRAAGGTEAFF. The chain links TRBV3-1 (or the pseudogene TRBV3-2) to TRBJ1-1; TRBD1 aligns across 7 bases. J gave up 5 bases and V 4 bases, and 7 bases lay outside the gene matches. The CDR3 contains 14 residues. CDR1 and CDR2 from the germline V gene are LGHDT and YNNKEL (reference sequence).

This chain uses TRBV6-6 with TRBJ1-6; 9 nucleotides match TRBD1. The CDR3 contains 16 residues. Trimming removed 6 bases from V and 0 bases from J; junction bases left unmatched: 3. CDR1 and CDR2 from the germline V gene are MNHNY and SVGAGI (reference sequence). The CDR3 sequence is CASRWTGDSYNSPLHF. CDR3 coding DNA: TGTGCCAGCAGGTGGACAGGGGACTCCTATAATTCACCCCTCCACTTT.

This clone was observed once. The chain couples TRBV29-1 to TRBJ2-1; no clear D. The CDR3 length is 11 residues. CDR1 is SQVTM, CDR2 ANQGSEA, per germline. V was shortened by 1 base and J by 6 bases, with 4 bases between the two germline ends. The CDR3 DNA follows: TGCAGCGTTGAAGGGGTCAATGAGCAGTTCTTC. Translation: CSVEGVNEQFF.

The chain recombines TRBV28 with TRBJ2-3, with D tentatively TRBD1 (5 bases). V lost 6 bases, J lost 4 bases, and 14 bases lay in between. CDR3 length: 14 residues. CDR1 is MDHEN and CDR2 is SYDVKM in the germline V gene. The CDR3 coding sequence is TGTGCCAGCAGGCTAGGGGTATGGGCAGATACGCAGTATTTT. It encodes CASRLGVWADTQYF.

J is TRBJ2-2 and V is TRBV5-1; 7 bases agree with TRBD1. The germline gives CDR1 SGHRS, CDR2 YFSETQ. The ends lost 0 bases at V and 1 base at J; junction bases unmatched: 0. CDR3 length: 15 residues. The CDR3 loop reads CASSLDRGNTGELFF. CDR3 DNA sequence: TGCGCCAGCAGCTTGGACAGGGGGAACACCGGGGAGCTGTTTTTT.

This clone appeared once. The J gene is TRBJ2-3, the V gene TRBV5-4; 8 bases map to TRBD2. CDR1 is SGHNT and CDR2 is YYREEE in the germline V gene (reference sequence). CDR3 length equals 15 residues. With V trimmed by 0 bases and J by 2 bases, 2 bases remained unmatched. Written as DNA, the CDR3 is TGTGCCAGCAGCTTGGGCGGGAGGCTCACAGATACGCAGTATTTT. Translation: CASSLGGRLTDTQYF.

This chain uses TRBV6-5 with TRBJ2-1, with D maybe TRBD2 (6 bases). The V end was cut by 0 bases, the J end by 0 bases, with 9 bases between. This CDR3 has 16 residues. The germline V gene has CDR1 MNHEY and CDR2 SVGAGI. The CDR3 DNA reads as TGTGCCAGCAGTTACTCAGGAGGGAGCTCCTACAATGAGCAGTTCTTC. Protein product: CASSYSGGSSYNEQFF.

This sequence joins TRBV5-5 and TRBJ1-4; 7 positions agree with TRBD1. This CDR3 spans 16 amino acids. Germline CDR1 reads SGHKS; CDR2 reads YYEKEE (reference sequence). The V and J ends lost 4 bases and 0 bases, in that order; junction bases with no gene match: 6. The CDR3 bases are TGTGCCAGCAGCGGTGACAGGGTCGCAACTAATGAAAAACTGTTTTTT. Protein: CASSGDRVATNEKLFF.

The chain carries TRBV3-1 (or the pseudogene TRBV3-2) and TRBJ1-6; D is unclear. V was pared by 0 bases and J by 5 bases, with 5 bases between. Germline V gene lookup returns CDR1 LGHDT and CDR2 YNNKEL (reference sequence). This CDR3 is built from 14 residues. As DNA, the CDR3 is TGTGCCAGCAGCCAAGACCATAATAATTCACCCCTCCACTTT. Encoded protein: CASSQDHNNSPLHF.

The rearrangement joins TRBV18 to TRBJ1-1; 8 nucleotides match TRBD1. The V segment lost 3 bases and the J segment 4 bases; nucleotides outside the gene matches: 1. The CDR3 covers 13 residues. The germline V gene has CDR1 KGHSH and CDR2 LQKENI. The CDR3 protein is CASSPGTGTEAFF. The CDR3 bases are TGTGCCAGCTCACCCGGGACAGGCACTGAAGCTTTCTTT.

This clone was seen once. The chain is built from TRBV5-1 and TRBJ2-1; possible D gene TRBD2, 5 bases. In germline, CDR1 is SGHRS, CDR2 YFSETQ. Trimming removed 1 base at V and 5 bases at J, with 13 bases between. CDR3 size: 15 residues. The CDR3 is CASSLRGSDDNEQFF. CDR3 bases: TGCGCCAGCAGCTTGAGAGGGAGTGACGACAATGAGCAGTTCTTC.

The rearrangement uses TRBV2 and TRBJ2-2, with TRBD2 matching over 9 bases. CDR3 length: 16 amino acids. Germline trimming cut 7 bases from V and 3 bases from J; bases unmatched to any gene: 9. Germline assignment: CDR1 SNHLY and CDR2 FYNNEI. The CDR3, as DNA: TGTGCCAGCACACCCTTGGCTAGCGGGGACACCGGGGAGCTGTTTTTT. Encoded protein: CASTPLASGDTGELFF.

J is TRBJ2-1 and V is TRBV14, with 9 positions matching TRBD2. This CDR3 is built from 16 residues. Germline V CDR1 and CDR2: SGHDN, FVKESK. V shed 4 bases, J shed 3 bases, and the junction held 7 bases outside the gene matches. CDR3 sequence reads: CASSPFGREGYNEQFF. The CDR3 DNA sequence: TGTGCCAGCAGCCCCTTCGGGCGGGAGGGCTACAATGAGCAGTTCTTC.

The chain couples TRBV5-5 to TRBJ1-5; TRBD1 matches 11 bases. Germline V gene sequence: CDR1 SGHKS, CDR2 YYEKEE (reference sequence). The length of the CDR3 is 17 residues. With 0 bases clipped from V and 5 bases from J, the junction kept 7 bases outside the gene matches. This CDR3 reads CASSLGGQGVWDQPQHF. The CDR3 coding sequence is TGTGCCAGCAGCTTGGGGGGACAGGGGGTCTGGGATCAGCCCCAGCATTTT.